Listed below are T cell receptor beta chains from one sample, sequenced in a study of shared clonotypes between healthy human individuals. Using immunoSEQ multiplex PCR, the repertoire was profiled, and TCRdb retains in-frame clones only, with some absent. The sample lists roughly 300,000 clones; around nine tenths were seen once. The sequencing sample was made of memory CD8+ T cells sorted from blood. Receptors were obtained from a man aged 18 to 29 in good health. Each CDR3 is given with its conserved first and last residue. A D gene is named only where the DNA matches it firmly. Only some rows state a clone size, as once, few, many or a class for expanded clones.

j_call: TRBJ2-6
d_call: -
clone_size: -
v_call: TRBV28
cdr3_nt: TGTGCCAGCAGTTTATGGACACCCAACTCTGGGGCCAACGTCCTGACTTTC
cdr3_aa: CASSLWTPNSGANVLTF

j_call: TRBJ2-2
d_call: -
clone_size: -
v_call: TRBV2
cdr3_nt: TGTGCCAGCAACTATGACAGGTCCCTAAACACCGGGGAGCTGTTTTTT
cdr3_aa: CASNYDRSLNTGELFF

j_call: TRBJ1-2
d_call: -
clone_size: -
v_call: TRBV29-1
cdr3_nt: TGCAGCGTTGAAGACGGGATCTATGGCTACACCTTC
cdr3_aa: CSVEDGIYGYTF

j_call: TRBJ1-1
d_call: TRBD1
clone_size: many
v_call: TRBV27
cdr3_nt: TGTGCCAGCAGTCCCTCGACAGGGTTGAACACTGAAGCTTTCTTT
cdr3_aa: CASSPSTGLNTEAFF

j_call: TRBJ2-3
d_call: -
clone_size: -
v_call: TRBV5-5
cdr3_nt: TGTGCCAGCAGCTTGGCGGACTACCTAAGCACAGATACGCAGTATTTT
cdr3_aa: CASSLADYLSTDTQYF

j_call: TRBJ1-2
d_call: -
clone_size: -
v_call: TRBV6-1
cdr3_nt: TGTGCCAGCAGTGAGCTCCCCCGGGACATGGAAGGCTACACCTTC
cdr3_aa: CASSELPRDMEGYTF

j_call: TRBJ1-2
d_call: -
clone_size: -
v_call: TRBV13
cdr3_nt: TGTGCCAGCAGCTTAGGACAGGGTAAGAGCTACACCTTC
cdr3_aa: CASSLGQGKSYTF

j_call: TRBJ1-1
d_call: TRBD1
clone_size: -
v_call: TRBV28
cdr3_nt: TGTGCCAGCAGCCATCGGCTGGGACAGGGTGGAACTGAAGCTTTCTTT
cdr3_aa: CASSHRLGQGGTEAFF

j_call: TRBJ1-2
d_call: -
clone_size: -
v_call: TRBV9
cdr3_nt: TGTGCCAGCAGCCCCCACGGGCTCGAAGATGGAGGGAACTATGGCTACACCTTC
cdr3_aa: CASSPHGLEDGGNYGYTF

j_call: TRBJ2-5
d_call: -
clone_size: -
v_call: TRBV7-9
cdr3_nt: TGTGCCAACAGCTCCCCGGGACTCCAAGAGACCCAGTACTTC
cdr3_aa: CANSSPGLQETQYF

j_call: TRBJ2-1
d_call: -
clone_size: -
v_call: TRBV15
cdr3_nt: TGTGCCACCAGCGGCTACGCGGCCCCGCCAGCCTACAATGAGCAGTTCTTC
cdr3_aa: CATSGYAAPPAYNEQFF

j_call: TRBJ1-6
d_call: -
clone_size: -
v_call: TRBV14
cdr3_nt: TGTGCCAGCAAGACTAAGCCCTGGGGATCACCCCTCCACTTT
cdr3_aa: CASKTKPWGSPLHF

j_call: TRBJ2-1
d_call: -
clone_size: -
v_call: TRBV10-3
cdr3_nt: TGTGCCACATTTACAGGGAATGGAAATGAGCAGTTCTTC
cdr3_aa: CATFTGNGNEQFF

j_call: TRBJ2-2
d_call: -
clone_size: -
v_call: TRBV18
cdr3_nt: TGTGCCAGCTCAATCCGGGGCGGATTAAGCGGGGAGCTGTTTTTT
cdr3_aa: CASSIRGGLSGELFF

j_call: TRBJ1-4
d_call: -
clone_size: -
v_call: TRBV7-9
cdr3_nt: TGTGCCAGCAGGGGGGAAAAACTGTTTTTT
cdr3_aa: CASRGEKLFF

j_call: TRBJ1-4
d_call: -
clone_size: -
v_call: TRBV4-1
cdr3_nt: TGCGCCAGCAGCCACCTATCCGAGGAGAAGTGGGAAAAACTGTTTTTT
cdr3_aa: CASSHLSEEKWEKLFF